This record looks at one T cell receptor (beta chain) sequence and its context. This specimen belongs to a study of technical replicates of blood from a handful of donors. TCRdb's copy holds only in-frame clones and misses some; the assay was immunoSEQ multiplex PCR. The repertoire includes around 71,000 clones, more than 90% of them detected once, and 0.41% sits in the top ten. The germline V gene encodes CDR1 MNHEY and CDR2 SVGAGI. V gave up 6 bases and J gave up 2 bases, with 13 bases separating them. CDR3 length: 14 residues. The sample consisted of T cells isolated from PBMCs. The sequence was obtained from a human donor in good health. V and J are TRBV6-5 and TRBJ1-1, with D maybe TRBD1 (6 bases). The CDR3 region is CASRPTGPNTEAFF. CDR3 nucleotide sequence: TGTGCCAGCAGACCCACAGGGCCCAACACTGAAGCTTTCTTT.